This TCR beta chain was captured by sequencing in a study of long-term antiretroviral therapy in people with HIV. A note on this clone: Its antigen is unidentified.

The CDR3 is made up of 13 amino acids. From germline, CDR1 is SGHVS and CDR2 FNYEAQ. V lost 3 bases and J lost 3, with 8 bases in between. Regarding the study as a whole: Whereas controls had wider CDR3 length ranges, HIV repertoires had narrower ones. Transplant donor controls retained higher diversity, though diversity increased after ART.

Researchers report immunoSEQ v3.0 was run at survey level. Clones were sequenced by immunoSEQ multiplex PCR, and TCRdb holds only the in-frame ones, with some missing. Among 35,000 to 55,000 clones listed, nearly 95% were seen once. The TCR comes from a woman between 45 and 60 years old with HIV. The rearrangement links TRBV7-6 to TRBJ1-1, with a possible D match to TRBD1 (5 bases). The material sequenced was unsorted PBMCs, taken 3.7 years after starting antiretroviral therapy. CDR3 nucleotides: TGTGCCAGCAGCTTTACAGGATACACTGAAGCTTTCTTT. This sequence encodes CASSFTGYTEAFF.